These 28 T cell receptor beta chains were sequenced from one sample in a study of regulatory T cells in long-lasting Graves disease. Time point: newly diagnosed GD, antithyroid drugs for less than 3 months. PBMC RNA served as the TCR library source. Both iRepertoire HTBI primers and Arm-PCR of CDR3 regions were used to build the TCR beta libraries. TCRdb itself ran the multiplex PCR reads through MiXCR, one entry per CDR3 protein. Found here are fewer than 550,000 distinct CDR3 sequences, more than 15% of them singletons; the top ten hold more than 20%. The data were also submitted as part of a second study, on T cells in Graves' hyperthyroidism and ophthalmopathy.

The sample was peripheral blood mononuclear cells (PBMCs), taken at new diagnosis, from a patient treated with antithyroid drugs. The receptors here all came from a woman aged 35-65 years with Graves disease.

V is TRBV7-6 and J is TRBJ2-7; D unresolved. This CDR3 is built from 13 residues. V gave up 8 bases and J gave up 3 bases, with 14 bases separating them. The germline gives CDR1 SGHVS, CDR2 FNYEAQ. The CDR3 spells CASGPTRRYEQYF. CDR3 DNA: TGTGCCAGCGGCCCAACCCGTCGCTACGAGCAGTACTTC.

This clonotype was observed many times. The chain joins TRBV13 to TRBJ1-1; D not resolved. In germline, CDR1 is PRHDT, CDR2 FYEKMQ (reference sequence). The CDR3 has 16 residues. The germline V and J ends were trimmed by 5 bases and 1 base, with 17 bases remaining between them. CDR3 bases: TGTGCCAGCAGCCTGGAGATGGACGGTACGAACACTGAAGCTTTCTTT. Translation: CASSLEMDGTNTEAFF.

This rearrangement joins TRBV5-5 to TRBJ2-2; D not resolved. The CDR3 sequence is 11 residues long. Germline CDR1 is SGHKS and CDR2 is YYEKEE (reference sequence). The V end lost 4 bases, the J end lost 6 bases, and 4 bases lay between the germline ends. The CDR3 DNA is TGTGCCAGCAGCCCACCCGGGGAGCTGTTTTTT. This codes for CASSPPGELFF. The entire variable domain, with the rest obtained from reference TRBV5-5 and TRBJ2-2, is as follows: DAGVTQSPTHLIKTRGQQVTLRCSPISGHKSVSWYQQVLGQGPQFIFQYYEKEERGRGNFPDRFSARQFPNYSSELNVNALLLGDSALYLCASSPPGELFFGEGSRLTVL.

The table lists this clonotype with many counts. The chain has TRBV2 and TRBJ2-1, with D perhaps matching TRBD1 (6 bases). V dropped 5 bases and J dropped 14 bases, with 16 bases sitting between them. This CDR3 contains 12 residues. Germline CDR1 and CDR2: SNHLY and FYNNEI. CDR3 residues: CASSPASGAEFF. Here the CDR3 DNA reads TGTGCCAGCAGTCCCGCTTCAGGGGCCGAGTTCTTC.

V is TRBV6-1 and J is TRBJ1-4; TRBD1 might be the D (5 bases). The ends were cut back, 5 bases at V and 4 bases at J, with 14 bases in the middle. CDR1 and CDR2 (germline): MNHNS, SASEGT. CDR3 size: 15 residues. Here the CDR3 DNA reads TGTGCCAGCAGTATAGCAGGGTACAATAATGAAAAACTGTTTTTT. This codes for CASSIAGYNNEKLFF.

The V gene is TRBV2, the J gene TRBJ1-1, with 10 bases identical to TRBD1. The CDR3 runs to 13 residues. V was clipped by 9 bases and J by 4 bases; unmatched bases: 5. Per germline, CDR1 SNHLY and CDR2 FYNNEI. The CDR3 region is CARGQGLSTEAFF. CDR3 sequence (DNA): TGTGCCAGGGGACAGGGGTTAAGCACTGAAGCTTTCTTT.

This clonotype has at least ten counts. This rearrangement joins TRBV2 to TRBJ2-7; unclear D gene. V was clipped by 6 bases and J by 4 bases, with 7 bases between them. CDR3 length: 11 residues. Germline V lookup: CDR1 SNHLY, CDR2 FYNNEI. CDR3 sequence (DNA): TGTGCCAGCAGCGGTTTTTACGAGCAGTACTTC. It yields the protein CASSGFYEQYF.

This clonotype was found many times. J is TRBJ1-1 and V is TRBV30, with a weak D call TRBD1 (6 bases). Germline V lookup: CDR1 GTSNPN, CDR2 SVGIG (reference sequence). V lost 4 bases and J 3 bases, leaving 15 bases between the germline ends. This CDR3 region has 14 residues. The CDR3 DNA reads as TGTGCCTGGAAAGGGGGAGGAGGGTACACTGAAGCTTTCTTT. Protein product: CAWKGGGGYTEAFF.

This clonotype was counted at least ten times. The rearrangement joins TRBV5-1 to TRBJ2-1; 10 bases are a match to TRBD2. CDR1 and CDR2 from the germline V gene are SGHRS and YFSETQ. J gave up 4 bases and V 4 bases, and 5 bases lay outside the gene matches. The CDR3 has 15 amino acids. The CDR3 reads CASSTLAGEYNEQFF. CDR3 sequence (DNA): TGCGCCAGCAGCACTCTAGCGGGGGAATACAATGAGCAGTTCTTC.

This clonotype came up a few times. One end of the junction fails to match germline, which may point to a read error. The chain uses TRBV7-8 and TRBJ2-1; 10 bases match TRBD2. Germline values: CDR1 SGHVS, CDR2 FQNEAQ. The CDR3 contains 15 residues. Here the CDR3 reads CASSVAGGRYNEQFF. The CDR3 DNA follows: TGTGCCAGCAGCGTAGCGGGGGGAAGATACAATGAGCAGTTCTTC.

This sequence joins TRBV19 and TRBJ1-5; D is unclear. The CDR3 runs to 13 residues. V was cut by 10 bases and J by 3 bases, with 13 bases left in between. Germline CDR1 and CDR2: LNHDA and SQIVND (reference sequence). In DNA form, the CDR3 reads TGTGCCACCCGCCTTTTCGCCAATCAGCCCCAGCATTTT. Its translation: CATRLFANQPQHF.

The genes are TRBV28 and TRBJ1-4; TRBD1 is a possible D gene (5 bases). CDR3 length: 14 amino acids. Germline assignment: CDR1 MDHEN and CDR2 SYDVKM. The V end was cut by 8 bases, the J end by 7 bases, with 17 bases between. CDR3 in DNA: TGTGCCAGCTCCCCCTGGGGGGATGGTGAAAAACTGTTTTTT. Translation: CASSPWGDGEKLFF. The variable domain in full, completed from reference TRBV28 and TRBJ1-4, reads DVKVTQSSRYLVKRTGEKVFLECVQDMDHENMFWYRQDPGLGLRLIYFSYDVKMKEKGDIPEGYSVSREKKERFSLILESASTNQTSMYLCASSPWGDGEKLFFGSGTQLSVL.

Many counts were recorded for this clonotype. The chain recombines TRBV6-1 with TRBJ1-4; the D is unclear. The CDR3 contains 13 residues. Germline V gene data show CDR1 as MNHNS and CDR2 as SASEGT. The V end was cut by 7 bases, the J end by 0 bases, with 6 bases between. CDR3 amino acids: CASTYTTNEKLFF. The DNA of the CDR3 is TGTGCCAGCACATACACAACTAATGAAAAACTGTTTTTT.

The chain couples TRBV5-4 to TRBJ1-6; no firm D call. The CDR3 loop spans 13 amino acids. V dropped 5 bases and J dropped 10 bases, with 13 bases sitting between them. CDR1 is SGHNT and CDR2 is YYREEE in the germline V gene (reference sequence). The CDR3 sequence is CASSSGMASPLHF. The CDR3 DNA reads as TGTGCCAGCAGTTCCGGAATGGCGTCACCCCTCCACTTT. Complete variable domain (other parts from reference TRBV5-4 and TRBJ1-6): ETGVTQSPTHLIKTRGQQVTLRCSSQSGHNTVSWYQQALGQGPQFIFQYYREEENGRGNFPPRFSGLQFPNYSSELNVNALELDDSALYLCASSSGMASPLHFGNGTRLTVT.

This clonotype has a count of ten or more. Here the CDR3 reads CASSEGPRYYEQYF. CDR3 bases: TGTGCCAGCAGTGAGGGCCCCAGATACTACGAGCAGTACTTC. The chain links TRBV6-2 or TRBV6-3 to TRBJ2-7, with D possibly TRBD2 on 5 matching bases. The germline V gene has CDR1 MNHEY and CDR2 SVGEGT. The V end was cut by 5 bases, the J end by 3 bases, with 14 bases between. CDR3 size: 14 residues.

This clonotype turned up a few times. This sequence joins TRBV28 and TRBJ1-2; D possibly corresponds to TRBD1 (6 bases). Trimming took off 7 bases at V and 4 bases at J, with 19 bases between the two ends. From germline, CDR1 is MDHEN and CDR2 SYDVKM. This CDR3 comprises 15 residues. CDR3: CASIMTAGHLYGYTF. In nucleotides, the CDR3 is TGTGCCAGCATCATGACCGCGGGACACCTCTATGGCTACACCTTC.

In its sample, this clonotype was seen many times. The V and J genes are TRBV5-8 and TRBJ2-3; D tentatively reads TRBD1 or TRBD2 (5 bases each). Germline CDR1 and CDR2: SGHTS and YDEGEE. The V end was cut by 4 bases, the J end by 5 bases, with 17 bases between. This CDR3 region has 15 residues. CDR3 nucleotide sequence: TGTGCCAGCAGCCATGGGACGTCCAACGGAGATACGCAGTATTTT. It codes for CASSHGTSNGDTQYF.

This clonotype was observed a handful of times. The V and J genes are TRBV4-1 and TRBJ2-2; D perhaps matches TRBD2 (5 bases). Germline V CDR1 and CDR2: MGHRA, YSYEKL. The V gene lost 8 bases and the J gene lost 2 bases, with 15 bases spanning the gap. The CDR3 runs to 15 residues. The CDR3 DNA reads as TGCGCCAGCCCGGACCGGGGTCTTAACACCGGGGAGCTGTTTTTT. This sequence encodes CASPDRGLNTGELFF.

This clonotype has ten or more counts. The chain employs TRBV4-2 and TRBJ1-5; D ambiguous. The CDR3 totals 17 residues. V lost 5 bases and J lost 2, with 19 bases in between. Germline lookup yields CDR1 LGHNA and CDR2 YNFKEQ. CDR3 region: CASSKQFQEGGNQPQHF. The CDR3 nucleotides read TGTGCCAGCAGCAAGCAATTCCAGGAAGGTGGCAATCAGCCCCAGCATTTT.

This chain connects TRBV29-1 to TRBJ2-1, with TRBD1 as a possible D gene (6 bases). This CDR3 comprises 15 residues. Germline loops: CDR1 SQVTM, CDR2 ANQGSEA. V was clipped by 4 bases and J by 7 bases, with 20 bases between them. As DNA, the CDR3 is TGCAGCGTTGGTGCGAGAAGGGGGTCTAGGAATGAGCAGTTCTTC. It translates to CSVGARRGSRNEQFF.

This clonotype was observed many times. CDR3 region: CASSLPGAGELFF. The CDR3 DNA is TGTGCCAGCAGCTTACCGGGGGCCGGGGAGCTGTTTTTT. The chain carries TRBV7-9 and TRBJ2-2, with D possibly TRBD2 on 6 matching bases. Trimming removed 2 bases from V and 6 bases from J, with 7 bases in between. This CDR3 has 13 amino acids. Per the germline V gene, CDR1 is SEHNR and CDR2 is FQNEAQ (reference sequence).

This clonotype was seen only a few times. The chain recombines TRBV3-1 with TRBJ1-5; TRBD1 might be the D (6 bases). Germline CDR1 is LGHDT and CDR2 is YNNKEL (reference sequence). V lost 4 bases and J 7 bases, leaving 17 bases between the germline ends. This CDR3 is built from 15 residues. The CDR3 sequence: CASSPDSGKGQPQHF. The CDR3 nucleotides read TGTGCCAGCAGCCCGGACAGTGGAAAAGGCCAGCCCCAGCATTTT.

This sequence joins TRBV20-1 and TRBJ2-1; 9 nucleotides match TRBD2. Germline V gene sequence: CDR1 DFQATT, CDR2 SNEGSKA (reference sequence). This CDR3 contains 17 residues. The J segment lost 2 bases and the V segment lost 6 bases, leaving 14 bases of the junction unmatched. The CDR3 protein is CSAWGGGAGIAYNEQFF. CDR3 nucleotides: TGCAGTGCGTGGGGCGGGGGGGCCGGGATTGCCTACAATGAGCAGTTCTTC.

The table lists this clonotype with many counts. This rearrangement joins TRBV2 to TRBJ2-1, with 7 bases identical to TRBD1. The CDR3 is 15 residues long. V dropped 5 bases and J dropped 0; count of bases not matched to a gene: 4. CDR1 is SNHLY, CDR2 FYNNEI, per germline. The CDR3 DNA reads as TGTGCCAGCAGTAGGACAGGAGGCTCCTACAATGAGCAGTTCTTC. Amino acid sequence: CASSRTGGSYNEQFF. The full variable domain, its missing parts supplied by reference TRBV2 and TRBJ2-1, is EPEVTQTPSHQVTQMGQEVILRCVPISNHLYFYWYRQILGQKVEFLVSFYNNEISEKSEIFDDQFSVERPDGSNFTLKIRSTKLEDSAMYFCASSRTGGSYNEQFFGPGTRLTVL.

This chain connects TRBV9 to TRBJ2-1, with 9 positions matching TRBD1. With 0 bases clipped from V and 4 bases from J, the junction kept 8 bases outside the gene matches. The CDR3 is 17 residues long. Germline assignment: CDR1 SGDLS and CDR2 YYNGEE. DNA for the CDR3: TGTGCCAGCAGCGTAGCTCGGACAGGGGACGGATACAATGAGCAGTTCTTC. Its translation: CASSVARTGDGYNEQFF.

This clonotype was recorded many times. The J gene is TRBJ2-3, the V gene TRBV7-8; 7 bases fit TRBD2. CDR3 size: 16 residues. Germline trimming cut 7 bases from V and 0 bases from J; bases unmatched to any gene: 10. In germline, CDR1 is SGHVS, CDR2 FQNEAQ. The CDR3, as DNA: TGTGCCAGCACCCCCCCTAGCGGAGCTAGCACAGATACGCAGTATTTT. This translates into CASTPPSGASTDTQYF.

The V and J genes are TRBV19 and TRBJ1-2, with D unclear. Per the germline V gene, CDR1 is LNHDA and CDR2 is SQIVND (reference sequence). The CDR3 is 11 residues long. Trimming took off 3 bases at V and 7 bases at J, with 6 bases between the two ends. The CDR3, as DNA: TGTGCCAGTAGTATGGTGGGTGGCTACACCTTC. Translated, it gives CASSMVGGYTF. Based on the CDR3 plus reference TRBV19 and TRBJ1-2, the full variable domain is DGGITQSPKYLFRKEGQNVTLSCEQNLNHDAMYWYRQDPGQGLRLIYYSQIVNDFQKGDIAEGYSVSREKKESFPLTVTSAQKNPTAFYLCASSMVGGYTFGSGTRLTVV.

This clonotype was recorded a few times. V is TRBV11-2 and J is TRBJ1-2; no reliable D call. Germline V gene sequence: CDR1 SGHAT, CDR2 FQNNGV. The CDR3 totals 12 residues. The V and J ends lost 5 bases and 8 bases respectively, with 12 bases between them. The CDR3 nucleotides are TGTGCCAGCAGCCGCCATCGTGACGGCTACACCTTC. This codes for CASSRHRDGYTF.